These 15 T cell receptor beta chains were all obtained from the same sample, sequenced in a study of identical twins. A single record per CDR3 protein comes from TCRdb applying MiXCR to the 5' RACE reads. In the table there are some 100,000 distinct CDR3 sequences, about 6% of which are singletons. Sequencing was performed on memory T cells sorted from blood. The source is a woman aged 45-60 years in good health.

This clonotype occurred many times. This sequence joins TRBV12-3 or TRBV12-4 and TRBJ1-1, with 9 bases fitting TRBD1. CDR3 length: 16 residues. The ends lost 3 bases at V and 2 bases at J; junction bases unmatched: 7. The CDR3 DNA reads TGTGCCAGCAGTTTCTTCCCGGGACAGGGCAACACTGAAGCTTTCTTT. Its protein product is CASSFFPGQGNTEAFF.

This clonotype was picked up many times. This sequence joins TRBV10-3 and TRBJ2-1, with 7 bases that match TRBD2. V shed 0 bases and J 9 bases; nucleotides not matched to a gene: 8. The CDR3 sequence is 15 residues long. CDR1 and CDR2 (germline): ENHRY, SYGVKD. Written as DNA, the CDR3 is TGTGCCATCAGTGAGTCCGGGGGAGGGCCGAGTGAGCAGTTCTTC. Protein sequence: CAISESGGGPSEQFF.

Only a few counts were recorded for this clonotype. V and J are TRBV5-4 and TRBJ2-5; 14 nucleotides align to TRBD2. The germline V gene encodes CDR1 SGHNT and CDR2 YYREEE (reference sequence). V was clipped by 4 bases and J by 2 bases; unmatched bases: 7. This CDR3 comprises 17 residues. CDR3 coding DNA: TGTGCCAGCAGCCGAGGGACTAGCGGGAGAGGTCAAGAGACCCAGTACTTC. Amino acids: CASSRGTSGRGQETQYF. Supplemented by reference TRBV5-4 and TRBJ2-5, the full variable domain reads ETGVTQSPTHLIKTRGQQVTLRCSSQSGHNTVSWYQQALGQGPQFIFQYYREEENGRGNFPPRFSGLQFPNYSSELNVNALELDDSALYLCASSRGTSGRGQETQYFGPGTRLLVL.

This clonotype was seen repeatedly, ten times or more. The chain is built from TRBV5-1 and TRBJ2-7; D uncertain. This CDR3 is built from 12 residues. V was pared by 6 bases and J by 1 base, with 8 bases between. Germline V gives CDR1 SGHRS, CDR2 YFSETQ. The CDR3 DNA reads as TGCGCCAGCAAAGGCAATTCCTACGAGCAGTACTTC. Residues: CASKGNSYEQYF.

This clonotype was seen repeatedly, ten times or more. The gene calls are TRBV29-1 and TRBJ2-5; TRBD1 matches at 8 bases. V was pared by 3 bases and J by 2 bases, with 5 bases of the junction left unmatched. Germline CDR1 and CDR2: SQVTM and ANQGSEA. The CDR3 consists of 14 residues. The CDR3 DNA sequence: TGCAGCGTTGACAGGGGGCTCCTTCAAGAGACCCAGTACTTC. As protein: CSVDRGLLQETQYF.

This clonotype was counted only a few times. The chain has TRBV9 and TRBJ2-3; D might be TRBD1 or TRBD2, each matching 5 bases. This CDR3 spans 16 amino acids. Trimming removed 5 bases from V and 1 base from J, with 17 bases in between. Germline CDR1 and CDR2: SGDLS and YYNGEE. CDR3 DNA sequence: TGTGCCAGCAGGCCCAGTGGGGGATTGGGCACAGATACGCAGTATTTT. Its translation is CASRPSGGLGTDTQYF.

This clonotype was recorded many times. This chain uses TRBV20-1 with TRBJ1-1, with 7 bases that match TRBD1. The length of the CDR3 is 15 residues. The germline V gene encodes CDR1 DFQATT and CDR2 SNEGSKA (reference sequence). V shed 0 bases, J shed 11 bases, and the junction held 15 bases outside the gene matches. CDR3: CSARDGDSGVGMAFF. The CDR3 nucleotides read TGCAGTGCTAGAGATGGGGACAGCGGAGTCGGAATGGCTTTCTTT.

This clonotype has ten or more counts. The chain recombines TRBV27 with TRBJ1-1; D not resolved. The CDR3 has 14 residues. Germline V gene lookup returns CDR1 MNHEY and CDR2 SMNVEV (reference sequence). The V end was cut by 2 bases, the J end by 2 bases, with 9 bases between. For the CDR3, the DNA is TGTGCCAGCAGTTTAGAAGGGAGAAACACTGAAGCTTTCTTT. Protein sequence: CASSLEGRNTEAFF.

Details on this clonotype: A single base separates this from a much larger clone, so it may be a read error. This chain joins TRBV2 and TRBJ2-3, with D possibly TRBD2 on 6 matching bases. The CDR3 runs 12 residues. Germline CDR1 SNHLY, CDR2 FYNNEI. The CDR3 DNA is TGTGTCAGCTCTGGGGGGACAGATACGCAGTATTTT. Protein: CVSSGGTDTQYF.

This clonotype was picked up many times. V usage is TRBV12-3 or TRBV12-4 and J usage is TRBJ1-1; a weak D match, TRBD1 (5 bases). The CDR3 runs 12 residues. V gave up 2 bases and J gave up 6 bases, with 7 bases separating them. The CDR3 DNA sequence: TGTGCCAGCAGTTTAAGGGGCGCTGAAGCTTTCTTT. It translates to CASSLRGAEAFF.

Worth noting for this clonotype: The junction differs from germline at one of its ends, possibly a read error. This chain joins TRBV2 and TRBJ2-1, with 10 bases fitting TRBD1. CDR1 SNHLY and CDR2 FYNNEI come from the germline V gene. The CDR3 contains 15 residues. The CDR3 reads CARSEVGTGAYEQFF. The CDR3 nucleotides are TGTGCCAGAAGTGAAGTCGGGACAGGGGCATATGAGCAGTTCTTC.

This clonotype was recorded many times. The chain carries TRBV24-1 and TRBJ2-1; 11 positions match TRBD1. The CDR3 sequence is 15 residues long. Germline V gives CDR1 KGHDR, CDR2 SFDVKD. After removal of 3 bases from V and 8 bases from J, the junction contained 5 bases not matched to a gene. The CDR3 nucleotides read TGTGCCACCAGTGATGGGGGACAGGGGGTGGATGAGCAGTTCTTC. Translation gives CATSDGGQGVDEQFF.

In its sample, this clonotype was seen many times. The gene calls are TRBV11-3 and TRBJ1-2, with a weak D call TRBD1 (6 bases). The CDR3 totals 16 residues. The germline gives CDR1 SGHNT, CDR2 YENEEA. The germline V and J ends were trimmed by 0 bases and 3 bases, with 14 bases remaining between them. The DNA of the CDR3 is TGTGCCAGCAGCTTAGAGGGGCGAGGGGGAGACTATGGCTACACCTTC. Translated, it gives CASSLEGRGGDYGYTF.

This clonotype has a count of ten or more. V and J are TRBV4-1 and TRBJ1-3; TRBD1 agrees at 7 bases. Germline CDR1 MGHRA, CDR2 YSYEKL. The CDR3 consists of 17 residues. Unmatched junction bases numbered 8, after V lost 3 bases and J lost 0 bases. CDR3 DNA sequence: TGCGCCAGCAGCCAGGGGGACAGTTCAAACTCTGGAAACACCATATATTTT. The encoded protein is CASSQGDSSNSGNTIYF.

This sequence joins TRBV2 and TRBJ2-2; 8 bases are a match to TRBD1. The length of the CDR3 is 13 residues. Trimming cost V 6 bases and J 6 bases; bases outside gene matches: 3. Per germline, CDR1 SNHLY and CDR2 FYNNEI. CDR3 region: CASSPDRAGELFF. The CDR3 coding sequence is TGTGCCAGCAGCCCGGACAGGGCCGGGGAGCTGTTTTTT.